The entry below gives a single T cell receptor beta chain sequence along with its context. As yet, its antigen is unknown. This sample is drawn from a study of post-analysis software for immune sequencing data. Regarding the study as a whole: Samples prepared in the same batch strongly co-clustered by F measure. Among multiple sclerosis patients, normalized Chao1 diversity was significantly below that of controls. TRBV segments more frequent in patients than in controls numbered about five and included TRBV5-6, TRBV5-1 and TRBV20-1.

Prepared libraries of TCR beta cDNA carried unique molecular identifiers. TCRdb itself ran the PCR reads through MiXCR, one entry per CDR3 protein. In the table there are 820,000 or so distinct CDR3 sequences, under 70% of which are singletons. V was trimmed by 0 bases and J by 4 bases, leaving 12 bases between them. The germline V gene has CDR1 LGHDT and CDR2 YNNKEL (reference sequence). The CDR3 runs 15 residues. The gene calls are TRBV3-1 and TRBJ1-2; a possible D gene is TRBD1 (6 bases). Material for sequencing was blood. The TCR comes from a girl under 18 with multiple sclerosis. The CDR3 coding sequence is TGTGCCAGCAGCCAAGATTTAGGACAGATCTATGGCTACACCTTC. It translates to CASSQDLGQIYGYTF.